The 31 T cell receptor beta chains given below trace back to one sample, sequenced in a study of spatial heterogeneity in lung cancer. As to time point: blood at routine non-recurrence follow-up after resection. Material for sequencing was whole RNA from tumor, nontumor lung or frozen PBMC, left unsorted. Using its own MiXCR run on the 5' RACE reads, TCRdb lists one record per CDR3 protein. Among about 120,000 distinct CDR3 sequences listed, about 12% were seen once. Sequencing used PBMCs, obtained at follow-up. Receptors originate from a male donor with early-stage non-small cell lung cancer.

This clonotype was counted many times. The rearrangement joins TRBV12-3 or TRBV12-4 to TRBJ1-1; a weak D match, TRBD1 (6 bases). Trimming took 1 base from V and 5 from J, leaving 8 bases between them. The CDR3 loop spans 13 amino acids. DNA for the CDR3: TGTGCCAGCAGTTTAGTACAGGGAACTGAAGCTTTCTTT. Translation: CASSLVQGTEAFF.

This clonotype was seen a few times. The chain employs TRBV2 and TRBJ1-2; 10 bases fit TRBD1. The V gene's germline CDR1 is SNHLY and CDR2 FYNNEI. The CDR3 is made up of 14 amino acids. Germline trimming cut 5 bases from V and 2 bases from J; bases unmatched to any gene: 2. Here the CDR3 reads CASSWTGGNYGYTF. The CDR3, as DNA: TGTGCCAGCAGTTGGACAGGGGGAAACTATGGCTACACCTTC. Variable domain in full (rest from reference TRBV2 and TRBJ1-2): EPEVTQTPSHQVTQMGQEVILRCVPISNHLYFYWYRQILGQKVEFLVSFYNNEISEKSEIFDDQFSVERPDGSNFTLKIRSTKLEDSAMYFCASSWTGGNYGYTFGSGTRLTVV.

This chain connects TRBV5-5 to TRBJ2-1; 15 bases match TRBD2. With 2 bases clipped from V and 7 bases from J, the junction kept 7 bases outside the gene matches. This CDR3 has 17 amino acids. The germline V gene has CDR1 SGHKS and CDR2 YYEKEE (reference sequence). CDR3 bases: TGTGCCAGCAGCTTAGCCCAGGGACTAGCGGGGGGAAATGAGCAGTTCTTC. Residues: CASSLAQGLAGGNEQFF.

This rearrangement joins TRBV20-1 to TRBJ2-1; D is tentatively TRBD1 or TRBD2 (5 bases each). Trimming shortened V by 7 bases and J by 5 bases, and 12 bases separated the two germline ends. CDR1 DFQATT and CDR2 SNEGSKA come from the germline V gene (reference sequence). The CDR3 loop spans 12 amino acids. The CDR3 reads CSVRGANNEQFF. CDR3 bases: TGCAGTGTCCGAGGGGCAAACAATGAGCAGTTCTTC.

This sequence joins TRBV20-1 and TRBJ2-1, with D uncertain. Germline V lookup: CDR1 DFQATT, CDR2 SNEGSKA (reference sequence). The length of the CDR3 is 10 residues. With 3 bases removed from V and 10 bases from J, the gap between germline ends came to 7 bases. The DNA of the CDR3 is TGCAGTGCTAGCCAATACGAGCAGTTCTTC. This gives the protein CSASQYEQFF.

In regard to this clonotype: This may stem from a read error, because a much larger clone lies one nucleotide away. The chain links TRBV7-2 to TRBJ1-6; no reliable D call. CDR3 size: 14 residues. Germline CDR1 SGHTA, CDR2 FQGNSA. V gave up 5 bases and J gave up 7 bases, with 12 bases separating them. CDR3 nucleotides: TGTGCCAGCAGCCACGGAAGAAGAAATTCACCCCTCCACTTT. Its protein is CASSHGRRNSPLHF.

This clonotype was recorded a few times. The chain combines TRBV6-4 with TRBJ2-2, with TRBD2 matching 8 bases. Germline CDR1 is MRHNA and CDR2 is SNTAGT. J lost 7 bases, V lost 5 bases, and 9 bases had no gene match. The CDR3 covers 15 residues. The CDR3 spells CASSPDGGALGELFF. CDR3 nucleotides: TGTGCCAGCAGTCCTGACGGGGGGGCCCTCGGGGAGCTGTTTTTT.

Regarding this clonotype: This sequence may be a read error, since a much larger clone differs from it by one base. The rearrangement uses TRBV24-1 and TRBJ2-7; D may be TRBD1 or TRBD2 (5 bases each). Germline CDR1 KGHDR, CDR2 SFDVKD. This CDR3 spans 15 amino acids. Trimming pared 2 bases from V and 3 bases from J, leaving 13 bases between. The CDR3 bases are TGTGCCACCAGTGATTCGGGACGGGGTCTCTACGAGCAGTACTTC. Its protein is CATSDSGRGLYEQYF.

This clonotype was counted at least ten times. The gene calls are TRBV20-1 and TRBJ1-1, with TRBD1 as a possible D gene (6 bases). The CDR3 has 14 amino acids. V gave up 4 bases and J gave up 1 base, with 13 bases separating them. The V gene's germline CDR1 is DFQATT and CDR2 SNEGSKA (reference sequence). The CDR3 DNA follows: TGCAGTGCTATGGACAGATTAACGAACACTGAAGCTTTCTTT. This gives the protein CSAMDRLTNTEAFF.

This clonotype was seen more than once but under ten times. This chain connects TRBV20-1 to TRBJ1-4, with unresolved D. V was trimmed by 1 base and J by 5 bases, leaving 14 bases between them. The CDR3 is 15 residues long. Per germline, CDR1 DFQATT and CDR2 SNEGSKA (reference sequence). The CDR3 nucleotides are TGCAGTGCTAGAGCCCCGGGAGGTCTGAATGAAAAACTGTTTTTT. It codes for CSARAPGGLNEKLFF.

CDR3 sequence reads: CSARTGTRGEAFF. The CDR3, as DNA: TGCAGTGCGAGGACAGGGACTAGAGGTGAAGCTTTCTTT. This sequence joins TRBV20-1 and TRBJ1-1, with TRBD1 matching over 8 bases. In germline, CDR1 is DFQATT, CDR2 SNEGSKA (reference sequence). The CDR3 is 13 residues long. V shed 6 bases, J shed 7 bases, and the junction held 10 bases outside the gene matches.

This clonotype was observed many times. The rearrangement uses TRBV6-2 or TRBV6-3 and TRBJ2-7, with D unclear. The V and J ends lost 5 bases and 4 bases respectively, with 6 bases between them. The CDR3 is 11 amino acids. Germline CDR1 reads MNHEY; CDR2 reads SVGEGT. CDR3 residues: CASSILYEQYF. The CDR3 nucleotides read TGTGCCAGCAGTATCCTATACGAGCAGTACTTC.

This clonotype was detected only a few times. V gene TRBV4-2 combines with J gene TRBJ2-5, with 10 nucleotides matching TRBD2. J was trimmed by 3 bases and V by 1 base; bases with no gene match: 8. CDR1 is LGHNA, CDR2 YNFKEQ, per germline. The CDR3 extends over 17 amino acids. The CDR3: CASSQVGSGGAEETQYF. CDR3 nucleotide sequence: TGTGCCAGCAGCCAAGTTGGGAGCGGGGGGGCCGAAGAGACCCAGTACTTC.

V gene TRBV19 combines with J gene TRBJ1-2; the match to TRBD1 covers 7 bases. This CDR3 spans 13 amino acids. From germline, CDR1 is LNHDA and CDR2 SQIVND (reference sequence). The V gene end was trimmed by 5 bases and the J gene end by 8 bases; junction bases not matched to a gene: 8. In nucleotides, the CDR3 is TGTGCCAGTAGTCCCGACAGGGAGGGAGGCTACACCTTC. Amino acids: CASSPDREGGYTF.

This clonotype occurred many times. The J gene is TRBJ2-5, the V gene TRBV4-3, with D perhaps TRBD1 (5 bases). The CDR3 totals 14 residues. Trimming took off 1 base at V and 4 bases at J, with 10 bases between the two ends. Per germline, CDR1 LGHNA and CDR2 YSLEER. CDR3 in amino acids: CASSQGRGVETQYF. The CDR3 coding sequence is TGCGCCAGCAGCCAAGGAAGGGGTGTAGAGACCCAGTACTTC.

In its sample, this clonotype was seen many times. V is TRBV11-1 and J is TRBJ1-6; 8 positions match TRBD1. This CDR3 is 14 amino acids long. The J segment lost 9 bases and the V segment lost 5 bases, leaving 6 bases of the junction unmatched. Looked up from germline, CDR1 is SGHAT and CDR2 is FQDESV (reference sequence). The CDR3: CASSLGQGGSPLHF. CDR3 sequence (DNA): TGTGCCAGCAGCCTTGGACAGGGTGGTTCACCCCTCCACTTT.

This clonotype was seen a handful of times. The rearrangement uses TRBV20-1 and TRBJ2-3; D gene ambiguous. Germline V gene sequence: CDR1 DFQATT, CDR2 SNEGSKA (reference sequence). The V gene lost 6 bases and the J gene lost 6 bases, with 10 bases spanning the gap. There are 11 residues in the CDR3. The CDR3 reads CSAPRFDTQYF. CDR3 in DNA: TGCAGTGCCCCACGATTCGATACGCAGTATTTT.

The V call is TRBV2, the J call TRBJ1-1, with D unresolved. Trimming shortened V by 4 bases and J by 2 bases, and 11 bases separated the two germline ends. Germline CDR1 SNHLY, CDR2 FYNNEI. The CDR3 consists of 14 residues. The CDR3 loop is CASSVARGNTEAFF. The CDR3 DNA follows: TGTGCCAGCAGTGTCGCCAGAGGAAACACTGAAGCTTTCTTT.

The chain has TRBV20-1 and TRBJ2-3, with 12 positions matching TRBD2. The CDR3 is 13 residues long. Germline CDR1 reads DFQATT; CDR2 reads SNEGSKA (reference sequence). V gave up 6 bases and J gave up 4 bases; unmatched junction bases: 2. CDR3 in amino acids: CSATSGGPDTQYF. The CDR3 DNA reads as TGCAGTGCCACTAGCGGGGGGCCAGATACGCAGTATTTT.

This clonotype was observed many times. V is TRBV12-3 or TRBV12-4 and J is TRBJ2-1; D uncertain. CDR3 length equals 14 residues. V shed 1 base and J shed 7 bases, with 11 bases lying between them. The CDR3 coding sequence is TGTGCCAGCAGTTTAGTCCAAGCAACAAATGAGCAGTTCTTC. The encoded protein is CASSLVQATNEQFF.

This clonotype was detected ten times or more. This chain links TRBV24-1 with TRBJ2-6; D ambiguous. CDR3 length: 14 amino acids. The V and J ends lost 9 bases and 1 base respectively, with 9 bases between them. The germline CDR1 and CDR2 sequences are KGHDR and SFDVKD. This CDR3 reads CATDKNSGANVLTF. In DNA, the CDR3 is TGTGCCACCGACAAAAATTCTGGGGCCAACGTCCTGACTTTC.

V gene TRBV20-1 combines with J gene TRBJ1-1, with a tentative D call TRBD1 (5 bases). The V gene's germline CDR1 is DFQATT and CDR2 SNEGSKA (reference sequence). The ends were cut back, 6 bases at V and 4 bases at J, with 15 bases in the middle. There are 13 residues in the CDR3. The CDR3 sequence is CSAGQSASTEAFF. CDR3 DNA sequence: TGCAGTGCCGGACAATCCGCCAGCACTGAAGCTTTCTTT.

The chain combines TRBV5-1 with TRBJ2-3, with 12 positions matching TRBD1. V shed 3 bases and J 8 bases; nucleotides not matched to a gene: 7. The germline CDR1 and CDR2 sequences are SGHRS and YFSETQ. The CDR3 covers 15 residues. Written as DNA, the CDR3 is TGCGCCAGCAGCTCGGGGACAGGGGGCTTGCGTACGCAGTATTTT. Translating gives CASSSGTGGLRTQYF.

The gene calls are TRBV24-1 and TRBJ2-1, with D perhaps given as TRBD1 or TRBD2 (5 bases each). Germline assignment: CDR1 KGHDR and CDR2 SFDVKD. V lost 5 bases, J lost 4 bases, and 14 bases lay in between. The CDR3 is 15 residues long. The CDR3 sequence: CATSGNRDGYNEQFF. The DNA for the CDR3 is TGTGCCACCAGTGGTAACCGGGACGGATACAATGAGCAGTTCTTC.

The rearrangement uses TRBV5-6 and TRBJ1-2, with a tentative D call TRBD1 (6 bases). V lost 3 bases to trimming and J lost 2 bases, with 8 bases between them. CDR3 length: 13 amino acids. Germline V gives CDR1 SGHDT, CDR2 YYEEEE. The CDR3 coding sequence is TGTGCCAGCAGCTGGACAGACAACTATGGCTACACCTTC. Protein sequence: CASSWTDNYGYTF.

The rearrangement uses TRBV18 and TRBJ1-4, with TRBD1 matching 9 bases. This CDR3 spans 15 amino acids. V lost 4 bases and J lost 7; bases outside the gene matches: 7. Germline values: CDR1 KGHSH, CDR2 LQKENI. The CDR3 DNA is TGTGCCAGCTCACAGGGACAGGGAGTCCGTGAAAAACTGTTTTTT. Its translation: CASSQGQGVREKLFF.

This chain connects TRBV14 to TRBJ2-3, with D unclear. Germline V lookup: CDR1 SGHDN, CDR2 FVKESK. There are 15 residues in the CDR3. V lost 2 bases and J lost 2, with 11 bases in between. The CDR3 sequence: CASSQLDGLTDTQYF. CDR3 in DNA: TGTGCCAGCAGCCAACTTGATGGCCTCACAGATACGCAGTATTTT.

This clonotype was observed at least ten times. This chain uses TRBV5-1 with TRBJ2-7, with 7 bases aligning to TRBD1. V shed 6 bases and J 2 bases; nucleotides not matched to a gene: 8. In germline, CDR1 is SGHRS, CDR2 YFSETQ. This CDR3 is 14 amino acids long. The CDR3 reads CASTEGDSAYEQYF. In nucleotides, the CDR3 is TGCGCCAGCACCGAAGGGGACAGTGCCTACGAGCAGTACTTC.

The chain is built from TRBV4-2 and TRBJ2-5, with 12 bases matching TRBD1. V trimming: 3 bases; J trimming: 5 bases; junction bases outside the gene matches: 10. Germline lookup yields CDR1 LGHNA and CDR2 YNFKEQ. The CDR3 is 17 residues long. The CDR3 reads CASSQVPGQGAGETQYF. CDR3 DNA: TGTGCCAGCAGCCAGGTTCCGGGACAGGGGGCTGGCGAGACCCAGTACTTC.

V gene TRBV28 combines with J gene TRBJ2-7; TRBD1 is a possible D gene (6 bases). The CDR3 covers 14 residues. Trimming shortened V by 6 bases and J by 3 bases, and 15 bases separated the two germline ends. CDR1 is MDHEN, CDR2 SYDVKM, per germline. The CDR3 region has the DNA TGTGCCAGCAGCGTCGGGCAGGGGAGCTACGAGCAGTACTTC. Amino acid sequence: CASSVGQGSYEQYF.

V usage is TRBV7-2 and J usage is TRBJ2-5; the D gene is possibly TRBD2 (5 bases). Looked up from germline, CDR1 is SGHTA and CDR2 is FQGNSA. The V gene lost 3 bases and the J gene lost 4 bases, with 9 bases spanning the gap. This CDR3 contains 13 residues. CDR3 sequence: CASSFTRGETQYF. The CDR3 nucleotides are TGTGCCAGCAGCTTTACTCGGGGAGAGACCCAGTACTTC.